The 21 T cell receptor beta chains below come from one sample, sequenced in a study of blood T cell repertoires in COVID-19. Using immunoSEQ multiplex PCR, the repertoire was profiled, and TCRdb retains in-frame clones only, with some absent. The sample carries approximately 350,000 clones, 80% to 90% recorded once. The sequenced material came from PBMCs or T cells enriched from blood (not recorded which). Receptors were obtained from a man aged 18-30 years who had recovered from COVID-19.

There are a few counts of this clone. The V and J genes are TRBV27 and TRBJ2-7; no firm D call. Germline CDR1 is MNHEY and CDR2 is SMNVEV (reference sequence). This CDR3 has 13 amino acids. Trimming pared 4 bases from V and 0 bases from J, leaving 7 bases between. The CDR3 region has the DNA TGTGCCAGCAGTTACAGAGCCTCCTACGAGCAGTACTTC. This gives the protein CASSYRASYEQYF.

The V and J genes are TRBV18 and TRBJ2-7; 8 nucleotides agree with TRBD2. This CDR3 comprises 14 residues. The V gene end was trimmed by 5 bases and the J gene end by 0 bases; junction bases not matched to a gene: 3. Germline V gene data show CDR1 as KGHSH and CDR2 as LQKENI. The CDR3 is CASSRAGGSYEQYF. The CDR3 DNA reads as TGTGCCAGCTCAAGGGCGGGGGGCTCCTACGAGCAGTACTTC.

About this clone itself: The germline gene is not matched at one end of the junction; a read error may be the cause. This rearrangement joins TRBV7-9 to TRBJ2-3; the D gene is possibly TRBD2 (5 bases). Germline V gene lookup returns CDR1 SEHNR and CDR2 FQNEAQ (reference sequence). The CDR3 contains 13 residues. The CDR3 DNA is TGTGCCAGCAGCTTAGCGGCCCCGGGGTGGTCCCATTTT. It specifies CASSLAAPGWSHF.

The chain uses TRBV7-3 and TRBJ2-3; weak D call: TRBD2 (6 bases). Germline V lookup: CDR1 SGHTA, CDR2 FQGTGA. V lost 3 bases and J lost 6, with 16 bases in between. The CDR3 sequence is 15 residues long. The CDR3 loop reads CASSFGGPTGDTQYF. The CDR3, as DNA: TGTGCCAGCAGCTTCGGGGGACCTACGGGGGATACGCAGTATTTT.

V usage is TRBV6-6 and J usage is TRBJ1-5; 12 bases map to TRBD1. V dropped 4 bases and J dropped 6; count of bases not matched to a gene: 4. Germline lookup yields CDR1 MNHNY and CDR2 SVGAGI (reference sequence). The CDR3 runs 15 residues. CDR3 sequence reads: CASSSGQGATQPQHF. The CDR3 bases are TGTGCCAGCAGTTCGGGACAGGGGGCTACTCAGCCCCAGCATTTT.

This sequence joins TRBV7-2 and TRBJ2-1; perhaps TRBD2 as D (6 bases). The CDR3 is made up of 13 amino acids. V lost 3 bases, J lost 8 bases, and 11 bases lay in between. Germline CDR1 and CDR2: SGHTA and FQGNSA. The CDR3 here is CASSFIADDEQFF. The CDR3 coding sequence is TGTGCCAGCAGCTTCATAGCGGACGATGAGCAGTTCTTC.

The rearrangement links TRBV10-3 to TRBJ1-6, with D unclear. V was clipped by 7 bases and J by 10 bases, with 14 bases between them. The CDR3 has 13 residues. CDR1 is ENHRY and CDR2 is SYGVKD in the germline V gene. The CDR3 reads CAITPYSDSPLHF. Here the CDR3 DNA reads TGTGCCATCACCCCCTACAGTGACTCACCCCTCCACTTT.

The chain links TRBV5-1 to TRBJ2-4, with 9 bases matching TRBD1. Germline loops: CDR1 SGHRS, CDR2 YFSETQ. V lost 1 base to trimming and J lost 2 bases; unmatched junction nucleotides: 7. The CDR3 spans 17 residues. CDR3 DNA sequence: TGCGCCAGCAGCTTGCCGACAGGGGGTGGGTCCAAAAACATTCAGTACTTC. Protein product: CASSLPTGGGSKNIQYF.

There are a few counts of this clone. The chain carries TRBV15 and TRBJ2-4; a weak D match, TRBD1 (6 bases). Germline V CDR1 and CDR2: LNHNV, YYDKDF (reference sequence). The CDR3 spans 20 residues. V was clipped by 0 bases and J by 3 bases, with 24 bases between them. Here the CDR3 reads CATSREGWVGGVNDKNIQYF. The CDR3 nucleotides read TGTGCCACCAGCAGAGAGGGATGGGTAGGGGGTGTGAATGACAAAAACATTCAGTACTTC.

About this clone itself: The junction shows a germline mismatch at one end, possibly a read error. The genes are TRBV4-1 and TRBJ2-7, with 9 bases matching TRBD2. This CDR3 spans 14 amino acids. Per the germline V gene, CDR1 is MGHRA and CDR2 is YSYEKL. CDR3 sequence: CASSPWAGGPRPRF. In nucleotides, the CDR3 is TGCGCCAGCAGCCCTTGGGCGGGAGGGCCCCGTCCCCGCTTC.

This clone was detected a few times. The chain carries TRBV5-8 and TRBJ1-5, with TRBD1 identical over 9 bases. J was trimmed by 5 bases and V by 2 bases; bases with no gene match: 5. CDR3 size: 15 residues. Looked up from germline, CDR1 is SGHTS and CDR2 is YDEGEE. This chain's CDR3 is CASSFWTGAHQPQHF. Here the CDR3 DNA reads TGTGCCAGCAGCTTTTGGACAGGGGCCCATCAGCCCCAGCATTTT.

V and J are TRBV27 and TRBJ2-2, with 10 bases matching TRBD2. CDR1 is MNHEY and CDR2 is SMNVEV in the germline V gene (reference sequence). The V and J ends lost 5 bases and 3 bases, in that order; junction bases with no gene match: 9. The CDR3 loop spans 17 amino acids. The CDR3 region is CASSPRTSGFYTGELFF. The CDR3 DNA reads as TGTGCCAGCAGTCCAAGGACTAGCGGCTTCTACACCGGGGAGCTGTTTTTT.

The chain has TRBV9 and TRBJ2-3, with 9 positions matching TRBD2. Germline CDR1 SGDLS, CDR2 YYNGEE. The trim removed 3 bases at V and 7 bases at J, leaving 15 bases unmatched. There are 17 residues in the CDR3. CDR3 bases: TGTGCCAGCAGCGCCACCCACACGCGGAGCGGGAGGTATACGCAGTATTTT. As protein: CASSATHTRSGRYTQYF.

The chain has TRBV5-6 and TRBJ1-4, with 11 bases lining up with TRBD1. Unmatched junction bases numbered 11, after V lost 4 bases and J lost 6 bases. The CDR3 length is 17 residues. Germline CDR1 reads SGHDT; CDR2 reads YYEEEE. CDR3 residues: CASSPTGQGAGDEKLFF. In nucleotides, the CDR3 is TGTGCCAGCAGCCCCACAGGACAGGGGGCGGGAGATGAAAAACTGTTTTTT. Using reference TRBV5-6 and TRBJ1-4 for the parts outside the CDR3, the full variable domain is DAGVTQSPTHLIKTRGQQVTLRCSPKSGHDTVSWYQQALGQGPQFIFQYYEEEERQRGNFPDRFSGHQFPNYSSELNVNALLLGDSALYLCASSPTGQGAGDEKLFFGSGTQLSVL.

In nucleotides, the CDR3 is TGTGCCAGCAGCGTAGCTAGCGGGAGGGCCGACAATGAGCAGTTCTTC. Protein sequence: CASSVASGRADNEQFF. The rearrangement links TRBV9 to TRBJ2-1, with 12 bases that match TRBD2. Trimming removed 0 bases from V and 5 bases from J; junction bases left unmatched: 3. CDR3 size: 16 residues. Germline CDR1 is SGDLS and CDR2 is YYNGEE.

The chain has TRBV12-5 and TRBJ2-5; 7 positions agree with TRBD1. Germline assignment: CDR1 LGHNT and CDR2 FRNRAP. V trimming: 8 bases; J trimming: 5 bases; junction bases outside the gene matches: 11. The CDR3 contains 14 residues. The DNA of the CDR3 is TGTGCTAGTTCCGACAGGGACCGGAGGGAGACCCAGTACTTC. This codes for CASSDRDRRETQYF. The whole variable domain, filled in from reference TRBV12-5 and TRBJ2-5, reads DARVTQTPRHKVTEMGQEVTMRCQPILGHNTVFWYRQTMMQGLELLAYFRNRAPLDDSGMPKDRFSAEMPDATLATLKIQPSEPRDSAVYFCASSDRDRRETQYFGPGTRLLVL.

The chain employs TRBV6-2 or TRBV6-3 and TRBJ1-5; D is uncertain. CDR3 length: 15 residues. V lost 0 bases to trimming and J lost 3 bases, with 9 bases between them. The germline CDR1 and CDR2 sequences are MNHEY and SVGEGT. CDR3 coding DNA: TGTGCCAGCAGTTACTCGATCGGTACCAATCAGCCCCAGCATTTT. This gives the protein CASSYSIGTNQPQHF.

This clone was picked up one time. Other DNA sequences within the sample encode an identical CDR3. The chain combines TRBV6-5 with TRBJ1-1; unclear D gene. The V end was cut by 2 bases, the J end by 5 bases, with 3 bases between. The CDR3 is made up of 11 amino acids. Germline V CDR1 and CDR2: MNHEY, SVGAGI. This chain's CDR3 is CASSYLTEAFF. CDR3 coding DNA: TGTGCCAGCAGTTACCTTACTGAAGCTTTCTTT.

As concerns this clone: Other nucleotide sequences from this sample produce the same CDR3. This rearrangement joins TRBV28 to TRBJ1-3, with D unclear. The CDR3 runs 14 residues. V shed 2 bases and J shed 4 bases, with 9 bases lying between them. Germline V gene data show CDR1 as MDHEN and CDR2 as SYDVKM. CDR3 sequence: CASSLRVSGNTIYF. CDR3 in DNA: TGTGCCAGCAGTTTACGGGTCTCCGGAAACACCATATATTTT. Full variable domain (missing parts from reference TRBV28 and TRBJ1-3): DVKVTQSSRYLVKRTGEKVFLECVQDMDHENMFWYRQDPGLGLRLIYFSYDVKMKEKGDIPEGYSVSREKKERFSLILESASTNQTSMYLCASSLRVSGNTIYFGEGSWLTVV.

The table lists this clone with a count of one. V is TRBV7-3 and J is TRBJ1-1, with D tentatively TRBD1 (6 bases). Germline V gives CDR1 SGHTA, CDR2 FQGTGA. The V end lost 5 bases, the J end lost 0 bases, and 13 bases lay between the germline ends. The CDR3 length is 15 residues. This CDR3 is CASSQGGTMNTEAFF. CDR3 in DNA: TGTGCCAGCAGCCAAGGGGGAACCATGAACACTGAAGCTTTCTTT.

The genes are TRBV5-1 and TRBJ1-2; 7 positions agree with TRBD1. With 0 bases clipped from V and 8 bases from J, the junction kept 13 bases outside the gene matches. Germline CDR1 is SGHRS and CDR2 is YFSETQ. The CDR3 covers 16 residues. CDR3 loop: CASSLVGTAYSGGYTF. The CDR3 coding sequence is TGCGCCAGCAGCTTGGTAGGGACAGCTTATTCGGGGGGCTACACCTTC.